What follows describes a single T cell receptor (beta chain). Its antigen is not known. This record belongs to a study of blood T cells in healthy people across ages. PCR was performed a second time for about 7 to 12 cycles using a sample-barcoded 5' primer and a J-beta primer mix. One entry per CDR3 protein results from TCRdb running MiXCR on the 5' RACE reads. The sample contains over a million distinct CDR3 sequences, around 25% of which appear only once. Study-wide results and limits: Changes seen in expanded clonotypes were possibly confounded by donor CMV status left unknown. Considered underestimates were the diversity estimates obtained from one million T cells. The fall in TCR beta diversity per million T cells was roughly linear with age.

CDR1 is SQVTM, CDR2 ANQGSEA, per germline. CDR3 length: 12 amino acids. The J segment lost 3 bases and the V segment lost 6 bases, leaving 3 bases of the junction unmatched. This sample was shared with a second study, whose subject was T cells of mothers and their children. From that paper: A slight, non-significant increase in overlap was found for related mother-child pairs relative to unrelated pairs.

The sequence came from a girl under 10 years old in good health. V gene TRBV29-1 combines with J gene TRBJ1-2; 8 positions agree with TRBD1. Specimen: blood. Here the CDR3 reads CSVNRGDYGYTF. The CDR3 bases are TGCAGCGTGAACAGGGGGGACTATGGCTACACCTTC.